This T cell receptor beta chain appears in the sequencing data of a study of T cells in Graves' hyperthyroidism and ophthalmopathy (dated by TCRdb to between 2018 and 2021). Regarding the study in general: Peripheral blood was sampled at the time of initial diagnosis, prior to any treatment. To identify TCR V-J signatures that set the groups apart, the researchers used a discovery cohort of approximately 98 patients, made up of 40 to 45 with Graves' ophthalmopathy and 57 with stable Graves' hyperthyroidism. Whether ophthalmopathy could be predicted prospectively was tested in an independent validation cohort made up of about 20 hyperthyroidism patients plus 17 patients who later progressed to ophthalmopathy. The 75 to 100 discovery patients were randomly split 7:3 into training and test sets. In about 6 Graves' hyperthyroidism patients, the study also compared T-cell repertoires from thyroid tissue with T-cell repertoires from blood. After blood sampling, hyperthyroidism patients were treated with methimazole at a starting dose of 30 mg daily, and ophthalmopathy patients were treated with high-dose intravenous methylprednisolone. The paper describes TCR Vbeta CDR3 sequencing of fewer than 150 peripheral blood samples, made up of under 50 ophthalmopathy patients, 70 to 75 hyperthyroidism patients and some 17 progressor patients.

This clonotype occurred a few times. The clone's antigen remains unknown. No base quality values were provided; no much bigger clone lies one nucleotide off. Broad study findings and their caveats: In validation, the model predicted progression to ophthalmopathy with about 71% sensitivity and 72.22% specificity, a median of approximately 6.7 months before onset. Most expanded thyroid clonotypes (frequency above 0.001) were also detected in blood, a finding suggesting that blood repertoires may reflect thyroid immune responses. A 13 V-J signature model separated ophthalmopathy from stable hyperthyroidism, with about 88% sensitivity and 81.08% specificity in cross-validation and 80%/75% in testing. Sample size was not statistically predetermined, and blinding of investigators to group allocation was not performed.

Amplification of TCR beta CDR3 regions was carried out from RNA transcripts. The TCR CDR3 was subjected to a first round of RT-PCR using the HTBI primer set and the Qiagen OneStep RT-PCR kit. Libraries were constructed in a second round of multiplex PCR, after which size selection and purification were performed. Libraries were sequenced paired-end with 100 bp reads on an Illumina HiSeq2000. Per the authors' processing: SOAPnuke was used to process the raw data, with reads discarded if the reads contained adapters or uncalled bases, had a mean Phred below 15, or lacked an exact constant-primer or identifier match. COPE v1.2.5 was used to merge high-quality paired reads, and clonotypes were defined as unique nucleotide sequences. MiTCR v1.1 was used to align the clonotypes against IMGT TRBV, TRBD and TRBJ reference segments. Analysis was restricted to V-J combinations with a frequency above 0.0001, which covered 98% to 99.2% of repertoires. The TCS score was defined as F50 (clonal expansion) divided by E x V (chaos), with BLOSUM62-based TCRdist calculated between CDR3 peptides within each V-J. Welch's t-statistics and random forest reduced around 520 V-J features to about 12, which were used in a naive Bayes classifier (R e1071). TCRdb redid the processing of the public reads, applying fastp at Q25 and MiXCR, and retained in-frame beta chains. Identical CDR3 protein sequences are pooled into one entry, listed with their most common genes and DNA. These V and J calls are TCRdb output, not the study's own analysis. This sample comprises approximately 590,000 distinct CDR3 sequences, 15% to 18% of them detected only once. Clones ranked in the top ten supply roughly 7.3% of the sample.

Stable Graves' hyperthyroidism was defined as no progression to ophthalmopathy during 18 months of follow-up. Hyperthyroidism patients were newly diagnosed, had a disease duration of under 2 months, and were aged 18 to 65 years. The study excluded patients with uncontrolled infections, other autoimmune diseases, pregnancy or lactation. Diagnoses were based on clinical symptoms, serum thyroxine and TRAb, thyroid ultrasound and orbital computed tomography. Ficoll-Paque density gradient centrifugation was used to isolate PBMCs from around 9.1 ml of fresh peripheral blood. Trizol reagent was used to extract total RNA, and RNA quality was then checked on an Agilent 2100 Bioanalyzer. The CDR3, cysteine through phenylalanine, is 13 amino acids long. Only the CDR3 DNA is retained, 39 bases long and in frame from the first base. CDR1 and CDR2, per the germline V gene, are SQVTM and ANQGSEA. Trimmed from V: 7 bases; trimmed from J: 6 bases; junction bases lacking a gene match: 11.

The TCR was taken from a woman younger than 45 with Graves' hyperthyroidism. Sequencing was done on a sample of blood. The chain is encoded by TRBV29-1 joined to TRBJ1-1, and TRBD1 aligns with 7 junction nucleotides. The CDR3 has the sequence CSAGGRNRPEAFF. Read as DNA, the sequence is TGCAGCGCAGGGGGACGGAACAGACCTGAAGCTTTCTTT.